This passage covers 2 T cell receptor beta chains from one sample sequenced in a study of glioma-infiltrating T cells. The iRepertoire nested amplicon-rescue multiplex PCR amplified TCR alpha and beta CDR3s from RNA. TCRdb reprocessed the multiplex PCR reads with MiXCR, giving one entry per CDR3 protein. In the table there are roughly 200,000 distinct CDR3 sequences, around 42% of which are singletons. Sequencing was done on a sample of glioma tissue, nonneoplastic brain tissue, or PBMCs (not recorded which). These receptors all come from a human donor with low-grade glioma or glioblastoma, undergoing nonglioma brain surgery, or in good health (not recorded which).

This clonotype was detected many times. The rearrangement uses TRBV6-1 and TRBJ2-1; tentative D call: TRBD1 (5 bases). V dropped 6 bases and J dropped 0 bases, with 12 bases sitting between them. CDR1 is MNHNS and CDR2 is SASEGT in the germline V gene. The CDR3 runs to 15 residues. CDR3 in DNA: TGTGCCAGCAGGACTCAGGGAAGCTCCTACAATGAGCAGTTCTTC. Translation: CASRTQGSSYNEQFF.

This clonotype was seen at least ten times. This rearrangement joins TRBV2 to TRBJ2-7; no definite D call. Germline V CDR1 and CDR2: SNHLY, FYNNEI. With 1 base removed from V and 3 bases from J, the gap between germline ends came to 7 bases. This CDR3 region has 13 residues. The CDR3 here is CASSEGRVYEQYF. The CDR3 DNA reads TGTGCCAGCAGTGAAGGAAGGGTCTACGAGCAGTACTTC.